This TCR beta chain originates from a study of shared clonotypes between healthy human individuals. Only in-frame clones appear in the TCRdb table, and some are missing; sequencing was by immunoSEQ multiplex PCR. This sample has a few hundred thousand clones, with 70% to 75% found just once. The CDR3 contains 12 residues. Trimming stripped 0 bases from V and 2 bases from J, with 1 base between. CDR1 is LGHNA and CDR2 is YSLEER in the germline V gene. The TCR sequence derives from a man aged 25 to 40 in good health. Sequencing was performed on memory CD4+ T cells sorted from blood. Subset in this sample: CD45RA-negative fraction. The chain employs TRBV4-3 and TRBJ1-2; D not certain. In DNA, the CDR3 is TGCGCCAGCAGCCAAGAAAACTATGGCTACACCTTC. Encoded protein: CASSQENYGYTF.